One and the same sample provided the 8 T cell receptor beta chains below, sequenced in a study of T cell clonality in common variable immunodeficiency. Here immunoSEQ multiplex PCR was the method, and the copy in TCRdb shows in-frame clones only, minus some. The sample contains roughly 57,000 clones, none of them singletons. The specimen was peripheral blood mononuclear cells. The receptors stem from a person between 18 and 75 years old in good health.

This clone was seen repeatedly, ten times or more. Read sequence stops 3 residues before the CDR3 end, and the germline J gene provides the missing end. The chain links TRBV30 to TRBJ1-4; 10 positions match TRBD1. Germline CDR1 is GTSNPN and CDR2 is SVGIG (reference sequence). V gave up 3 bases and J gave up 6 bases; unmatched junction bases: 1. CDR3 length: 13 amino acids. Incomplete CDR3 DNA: TGTGCCTGGAGGGACAGGGGGGATGAAAAA. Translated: CAWRDRGDEK. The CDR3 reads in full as CAWRDRGDEKLFF.

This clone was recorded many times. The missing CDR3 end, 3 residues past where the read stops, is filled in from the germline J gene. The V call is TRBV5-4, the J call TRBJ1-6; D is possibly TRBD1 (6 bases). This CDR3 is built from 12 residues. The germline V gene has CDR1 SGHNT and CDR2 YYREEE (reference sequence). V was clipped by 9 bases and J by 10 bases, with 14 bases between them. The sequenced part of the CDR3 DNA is TGTGCCACCACTAGTAGGGGGTCACCC. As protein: CATTSRGSP. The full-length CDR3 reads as CATTSRGSPLHF.

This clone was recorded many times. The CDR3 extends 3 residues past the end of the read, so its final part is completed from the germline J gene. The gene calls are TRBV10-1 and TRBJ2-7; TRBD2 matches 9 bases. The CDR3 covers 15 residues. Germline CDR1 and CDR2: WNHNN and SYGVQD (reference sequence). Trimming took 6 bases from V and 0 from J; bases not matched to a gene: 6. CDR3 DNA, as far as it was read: TGCGCCAGCAGCGCCCTAGCGGGAAACTCCTACGAG. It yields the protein CASSALAGNSYE. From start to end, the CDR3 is CASSALAGNSYEQYF.

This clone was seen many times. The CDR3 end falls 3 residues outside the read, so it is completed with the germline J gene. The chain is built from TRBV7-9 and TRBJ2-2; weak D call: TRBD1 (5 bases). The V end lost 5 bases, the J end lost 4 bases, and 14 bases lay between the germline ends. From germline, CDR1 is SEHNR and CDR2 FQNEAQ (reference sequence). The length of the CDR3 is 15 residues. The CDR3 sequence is CASSQLRQSTGELFF. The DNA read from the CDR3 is TGTGCCAGCAGCCAACTAAGACAGAGCACCGGGGAG.

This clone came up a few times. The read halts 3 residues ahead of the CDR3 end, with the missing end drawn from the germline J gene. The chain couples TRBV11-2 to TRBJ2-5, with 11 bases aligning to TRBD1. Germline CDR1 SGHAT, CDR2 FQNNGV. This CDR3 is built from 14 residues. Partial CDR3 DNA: TGTGCCAGCAGGAGGACAGGGGGCGCAGATACC. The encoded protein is CASRRTGGADT. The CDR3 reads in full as CASRRTGGADTQYF.

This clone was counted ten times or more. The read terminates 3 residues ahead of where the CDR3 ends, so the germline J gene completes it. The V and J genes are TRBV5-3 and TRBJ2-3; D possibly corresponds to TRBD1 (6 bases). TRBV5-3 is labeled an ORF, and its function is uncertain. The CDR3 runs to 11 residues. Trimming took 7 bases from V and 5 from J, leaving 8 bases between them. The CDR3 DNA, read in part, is TGTGCCAGAGTCAGGGGAGATACG. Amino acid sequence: CARVRGDT. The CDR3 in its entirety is CARVRGDTQYF.

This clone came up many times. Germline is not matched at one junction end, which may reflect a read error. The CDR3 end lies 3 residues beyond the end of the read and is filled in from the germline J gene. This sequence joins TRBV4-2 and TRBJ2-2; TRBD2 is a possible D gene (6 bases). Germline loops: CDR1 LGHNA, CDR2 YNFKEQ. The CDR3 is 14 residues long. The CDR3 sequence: CASSLSRLAGELFF. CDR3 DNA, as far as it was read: TGCGCCAGCAGCCTATCCCGACTAGCCGGGGAG.

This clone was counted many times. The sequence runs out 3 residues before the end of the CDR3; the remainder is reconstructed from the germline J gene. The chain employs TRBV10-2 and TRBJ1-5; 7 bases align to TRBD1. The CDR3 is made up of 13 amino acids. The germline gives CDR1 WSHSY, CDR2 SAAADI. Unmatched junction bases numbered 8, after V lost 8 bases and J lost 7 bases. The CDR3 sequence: CASGGQVLQPQHF. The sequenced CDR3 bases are TGCGCCAGCGGTGGACAGGTTCTACAGCCC.